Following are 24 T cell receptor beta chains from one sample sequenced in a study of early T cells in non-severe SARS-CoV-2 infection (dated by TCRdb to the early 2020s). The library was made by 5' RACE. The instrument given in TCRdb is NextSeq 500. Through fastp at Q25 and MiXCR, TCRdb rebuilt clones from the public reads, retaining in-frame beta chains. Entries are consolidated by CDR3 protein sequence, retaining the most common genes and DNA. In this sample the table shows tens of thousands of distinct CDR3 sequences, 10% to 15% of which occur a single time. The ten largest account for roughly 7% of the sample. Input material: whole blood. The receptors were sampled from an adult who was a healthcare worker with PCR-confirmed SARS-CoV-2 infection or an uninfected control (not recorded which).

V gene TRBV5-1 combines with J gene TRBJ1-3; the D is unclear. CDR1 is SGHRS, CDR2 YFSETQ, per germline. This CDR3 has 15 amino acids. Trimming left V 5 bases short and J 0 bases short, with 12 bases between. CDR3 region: CASSPVINSGNTIYF. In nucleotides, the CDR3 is TGCGCCAGCAGTCCCGTGATTAACTCTGGAAACACCATATATTTT.

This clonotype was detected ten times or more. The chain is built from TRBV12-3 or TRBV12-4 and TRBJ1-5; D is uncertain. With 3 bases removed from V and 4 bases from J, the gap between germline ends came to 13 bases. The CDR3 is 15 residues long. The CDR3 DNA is TGTGCCAGCAGTTTGAGTCTAGGCGGAAATCAGCCCCAGCATTTT. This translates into CASSLSLGGNQPQHF.

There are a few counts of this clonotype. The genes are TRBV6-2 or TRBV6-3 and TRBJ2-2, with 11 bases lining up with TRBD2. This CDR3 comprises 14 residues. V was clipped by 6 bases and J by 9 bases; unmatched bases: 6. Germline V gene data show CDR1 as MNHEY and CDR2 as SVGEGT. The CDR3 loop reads CASSLLAGVRELFF. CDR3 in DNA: TGTGCCAGCAGCCTACTAGCGGGGGTGAGGGAGCTGTTTTTT.

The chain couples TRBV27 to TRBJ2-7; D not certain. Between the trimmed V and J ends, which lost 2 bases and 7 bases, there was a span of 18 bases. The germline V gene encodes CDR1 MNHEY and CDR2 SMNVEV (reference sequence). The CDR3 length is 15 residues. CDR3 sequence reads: CASSLTGSPLGEQYF. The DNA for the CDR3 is TGTGCCAGCAGTTTAACCGGGTCTCCCTTGGGGGAGCAGTACTTC.

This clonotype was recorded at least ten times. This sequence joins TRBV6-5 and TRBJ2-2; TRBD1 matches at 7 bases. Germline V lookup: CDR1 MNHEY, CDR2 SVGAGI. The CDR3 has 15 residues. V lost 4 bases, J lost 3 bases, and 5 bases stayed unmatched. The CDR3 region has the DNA TGTGCCAGCAGTTTGTCAGGGGGACACACCGGGGAGCTGTTTTTT. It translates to CASSLSGGHTGELFF.

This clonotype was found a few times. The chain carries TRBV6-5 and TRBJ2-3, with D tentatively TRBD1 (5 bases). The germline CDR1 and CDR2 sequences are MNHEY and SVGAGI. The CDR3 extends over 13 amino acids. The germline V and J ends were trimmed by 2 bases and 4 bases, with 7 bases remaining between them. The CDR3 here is CASSYDSSDTQYF. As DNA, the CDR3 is TGTGCCAGCAGTTACGACAGTTCAGATACGCAGTATTTT.

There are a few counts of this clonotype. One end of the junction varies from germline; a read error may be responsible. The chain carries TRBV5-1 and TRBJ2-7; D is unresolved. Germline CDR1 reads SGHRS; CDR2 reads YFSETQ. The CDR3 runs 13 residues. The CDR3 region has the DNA TGCGCCAGCAGCTTGGAGCCCGCGAGCCTCCGGGACTTC. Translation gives CASSLEPASLRDF.

The CDR3 region is CASSLEYRPTEAFF. The CDR3 nucleotides are TGTGCCAGCAGCTTAGAATACAGGCCTACTGAAGCTTTCTTT. The chain employs TRBV7-2 and TRBJ1-1; D possibly corresponds to TRBD1 (5 bases). The germline V and J ends were trimmed by 1 base and 5 bases, with 11 bases remaining between them. The CDR3 sequence is 14 residues long. CDR1 and CDR2 (germline): SGHTA, FQGNSA.

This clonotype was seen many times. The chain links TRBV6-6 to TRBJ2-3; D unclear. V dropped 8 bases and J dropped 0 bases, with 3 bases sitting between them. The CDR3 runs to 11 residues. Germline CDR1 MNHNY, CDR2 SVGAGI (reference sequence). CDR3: CASGSTDTQYF. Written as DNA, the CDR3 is TGTGCCAGCGGAAGCACAGATACGCAGTATTTT.

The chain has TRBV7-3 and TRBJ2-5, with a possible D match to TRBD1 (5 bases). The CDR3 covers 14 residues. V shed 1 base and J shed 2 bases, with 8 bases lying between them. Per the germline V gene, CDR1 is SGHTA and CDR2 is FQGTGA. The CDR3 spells CASSLNTGQETQYF. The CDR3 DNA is TGTGCCAGCAGCTTAAATACAGGACAAGAGACCCAGTACTTC.

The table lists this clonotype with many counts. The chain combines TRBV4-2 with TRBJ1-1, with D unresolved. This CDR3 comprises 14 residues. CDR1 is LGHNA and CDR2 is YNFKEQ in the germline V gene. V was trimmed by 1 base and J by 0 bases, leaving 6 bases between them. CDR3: CASSQASLNTEAFF. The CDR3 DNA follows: TGTGCCAGCAGCCAAGCCTCCCTGAACACTGAAGCTTTCTTT.

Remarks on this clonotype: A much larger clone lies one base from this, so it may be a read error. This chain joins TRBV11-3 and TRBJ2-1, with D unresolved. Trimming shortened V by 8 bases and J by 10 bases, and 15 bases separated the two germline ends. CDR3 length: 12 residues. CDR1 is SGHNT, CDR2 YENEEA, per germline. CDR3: CASGSFGLEQFF. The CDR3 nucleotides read TGTGCCAGCGGCTCCTTTGGTCTAGAGCAGTTCTTC. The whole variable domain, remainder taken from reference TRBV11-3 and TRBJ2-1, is EAGVVQSPRYKIIEKKQPVAFWCNPISGHNTLYWYLQNLGQGPELLIRYENEEAVDDSQLPKDRFSAERLKGVDSTLKIQPAELGDSAVYLCASGSFGLEQFFGPGTRLTVL.

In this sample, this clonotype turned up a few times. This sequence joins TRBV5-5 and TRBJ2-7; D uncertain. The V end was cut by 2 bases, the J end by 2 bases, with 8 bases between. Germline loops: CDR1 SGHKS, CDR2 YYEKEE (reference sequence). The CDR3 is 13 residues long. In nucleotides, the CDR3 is TGTGCCAGCAGCTTTCAGAACCCCTACGAGCAGTACTTC. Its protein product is CASSFQNPYEQYF.

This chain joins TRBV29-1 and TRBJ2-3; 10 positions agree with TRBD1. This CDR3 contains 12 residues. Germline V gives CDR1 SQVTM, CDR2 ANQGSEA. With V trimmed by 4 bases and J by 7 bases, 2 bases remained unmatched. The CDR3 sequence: CSVGDRGNTQYF. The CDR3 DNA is TGCAGCGTTGGGGACAGGGGAAATACGCAGTATTTT.

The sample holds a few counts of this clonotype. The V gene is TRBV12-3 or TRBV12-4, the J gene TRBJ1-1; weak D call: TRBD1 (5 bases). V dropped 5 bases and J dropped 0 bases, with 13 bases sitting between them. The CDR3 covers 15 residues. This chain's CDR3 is CASSPGPGVNTEAFF. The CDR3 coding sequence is TGTGCCAGCAGTCCAGGCCCGGGGGTGAACACTGAAGCTTTCTTT.

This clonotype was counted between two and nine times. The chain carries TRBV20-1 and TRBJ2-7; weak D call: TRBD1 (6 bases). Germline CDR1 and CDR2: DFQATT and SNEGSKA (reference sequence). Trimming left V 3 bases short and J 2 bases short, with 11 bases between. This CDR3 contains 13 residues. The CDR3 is CSARSGVTYEQYF. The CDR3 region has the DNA TGCAGTGCTAGGTCAGGGGTCACCTACGAGCAGTACTTC.

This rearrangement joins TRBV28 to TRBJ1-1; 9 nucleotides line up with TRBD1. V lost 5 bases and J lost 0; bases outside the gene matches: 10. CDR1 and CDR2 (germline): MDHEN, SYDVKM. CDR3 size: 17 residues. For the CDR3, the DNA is TGTGCCAGCAGTGCGCCGGGACAGGGTTTTATGAACACTGAAGCTTTCTTT. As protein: CASSAPGQGFMNTEAFF.

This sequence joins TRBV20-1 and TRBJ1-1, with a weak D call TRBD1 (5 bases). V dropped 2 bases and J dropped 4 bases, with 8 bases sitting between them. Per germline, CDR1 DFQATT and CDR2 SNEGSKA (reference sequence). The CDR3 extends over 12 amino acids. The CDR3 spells CSARRGVTEAFF. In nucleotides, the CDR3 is TGCAGTGCTAGAAGGGGAGTCACTGAAGCTTTCTTT.

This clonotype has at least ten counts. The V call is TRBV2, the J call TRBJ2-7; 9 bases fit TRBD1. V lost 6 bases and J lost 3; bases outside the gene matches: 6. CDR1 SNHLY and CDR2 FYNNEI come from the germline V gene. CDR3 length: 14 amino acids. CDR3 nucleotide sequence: TGTGCCAGCAGAAAGGACAGGGGTATCTACGAGCAGTACTTC. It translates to CASRKDRGIYEQYF.

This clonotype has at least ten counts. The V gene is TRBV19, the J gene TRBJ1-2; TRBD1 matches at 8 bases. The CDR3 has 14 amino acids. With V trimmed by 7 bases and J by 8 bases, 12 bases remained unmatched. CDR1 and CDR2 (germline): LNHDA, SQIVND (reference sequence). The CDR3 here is CASTLGQGGGGYTF. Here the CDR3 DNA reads TGTGCCAGTACCCTAGGACAGGGCGGCGGAGGCTACACCTTC.

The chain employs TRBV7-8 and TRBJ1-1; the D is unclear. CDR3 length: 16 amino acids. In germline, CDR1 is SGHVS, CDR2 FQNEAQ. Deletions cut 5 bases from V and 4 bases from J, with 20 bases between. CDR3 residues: CASSTAARDIFTEAFF. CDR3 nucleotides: TGTGCCAGCAGCACCGCAGCTCGCGACATATTCACTGAAGCTTTCTTT.

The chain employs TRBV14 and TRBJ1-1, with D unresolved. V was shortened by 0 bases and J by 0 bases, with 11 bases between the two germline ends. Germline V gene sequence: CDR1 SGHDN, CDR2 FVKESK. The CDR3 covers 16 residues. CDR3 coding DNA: TGTGCCAGCAGCCAAGATATCGGCAGAATGAACACTGAAGCTTTCTTT. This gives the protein CASSQDIGRMNTEAFF.

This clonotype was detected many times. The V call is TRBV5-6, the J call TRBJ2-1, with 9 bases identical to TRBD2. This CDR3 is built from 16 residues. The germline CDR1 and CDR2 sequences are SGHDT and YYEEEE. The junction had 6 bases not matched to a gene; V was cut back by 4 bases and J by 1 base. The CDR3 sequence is CASSSSSGESYNEQFF. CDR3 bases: TGTGCCAGCAGCAGCTCTAGCGGGGAGTCCTACAATGAGCAGTTCTTC.

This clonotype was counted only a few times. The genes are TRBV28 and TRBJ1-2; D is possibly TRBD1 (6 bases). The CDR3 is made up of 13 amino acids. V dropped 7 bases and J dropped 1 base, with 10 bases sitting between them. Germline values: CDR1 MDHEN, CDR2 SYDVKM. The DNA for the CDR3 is TGTGCCAGCACATGGGACATTAACTATGGCTACACCTTC. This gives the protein CASTWDINYGYTF.